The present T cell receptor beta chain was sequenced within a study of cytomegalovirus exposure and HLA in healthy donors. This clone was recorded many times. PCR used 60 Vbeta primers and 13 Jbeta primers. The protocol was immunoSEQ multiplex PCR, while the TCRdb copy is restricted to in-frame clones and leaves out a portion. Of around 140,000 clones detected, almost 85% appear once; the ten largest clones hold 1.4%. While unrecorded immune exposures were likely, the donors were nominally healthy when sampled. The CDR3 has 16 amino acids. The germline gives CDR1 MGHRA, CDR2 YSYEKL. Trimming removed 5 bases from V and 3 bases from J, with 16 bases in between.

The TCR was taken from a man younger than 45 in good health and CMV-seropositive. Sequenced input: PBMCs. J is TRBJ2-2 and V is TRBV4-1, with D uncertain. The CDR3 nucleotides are TGCGCCAGCAGCTCTGCTGACTTAGTGCACACCGGGGAGCTGTTTTTT. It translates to CASSSADLVHTGELFF.